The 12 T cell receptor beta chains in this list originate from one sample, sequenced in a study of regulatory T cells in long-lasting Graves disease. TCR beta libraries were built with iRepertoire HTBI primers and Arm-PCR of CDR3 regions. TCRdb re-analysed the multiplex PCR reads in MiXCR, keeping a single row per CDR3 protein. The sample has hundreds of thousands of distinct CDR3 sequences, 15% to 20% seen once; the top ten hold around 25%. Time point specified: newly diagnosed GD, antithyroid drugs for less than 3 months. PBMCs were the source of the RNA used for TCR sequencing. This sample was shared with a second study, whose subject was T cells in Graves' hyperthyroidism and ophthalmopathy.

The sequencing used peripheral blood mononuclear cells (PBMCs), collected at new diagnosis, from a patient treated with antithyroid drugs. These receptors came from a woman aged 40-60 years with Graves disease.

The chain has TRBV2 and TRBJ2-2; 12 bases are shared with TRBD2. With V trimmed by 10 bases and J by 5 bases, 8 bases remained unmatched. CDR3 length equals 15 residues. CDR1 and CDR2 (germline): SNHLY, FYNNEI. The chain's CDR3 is CATTRLAGVTGELFF. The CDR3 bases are TGTGCCACCACGCGACTAGCGGGGGTAACCGGGGAGCTGTTTTTT.

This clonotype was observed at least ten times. In nucleotides, the CDR3 is TGTGCCAGCAGGGGTAGGGGACTGAGCTCTGGGGCCAACGTCCTGACTTTC. Amino acid sequence: CASRGRGLSSGANVLTF. The V gene is TRBV28, the J gene TRBJ2-6; D possibly corresponds to TRBD2 (6 bases). Trimming pared 6 bases from V and 0 bases from J, leaving 15 bases between. The CDR3 is made up of 17 amino acids. Germline loops: CDR1 MDHEN, CDR2 SYDVKM. The full variable domain, in which reference TRBV28 and TRBJ2-6 provide the parts outside the CDR3, is DVKVTQSSRYLVKRTGEKVFLECVQDMDHENMFWYRQDPGLGLRLIYFSYDVKMKEKGDIPEGYSVSREKKERFSLILESASTNQTSMYLCASRGRGLSSGANVLTFGAGSRLTVL.

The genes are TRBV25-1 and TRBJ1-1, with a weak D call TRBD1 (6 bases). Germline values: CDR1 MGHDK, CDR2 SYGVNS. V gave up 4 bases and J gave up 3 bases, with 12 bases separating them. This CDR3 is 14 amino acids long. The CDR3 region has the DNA TGTGCCAGCAGTGCCCAAACAGGGCACACTGAAGCTTTCTTT. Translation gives CASSAQTGHTEAFF.

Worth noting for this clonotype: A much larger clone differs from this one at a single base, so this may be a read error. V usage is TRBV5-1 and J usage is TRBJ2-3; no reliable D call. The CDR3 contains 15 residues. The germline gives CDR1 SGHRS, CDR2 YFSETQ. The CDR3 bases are TGCGCCAGCAGCCTGGGGTACGGACGCACAGATACGCGGTATTTT. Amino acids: CASSLGYGRTDTRYF.

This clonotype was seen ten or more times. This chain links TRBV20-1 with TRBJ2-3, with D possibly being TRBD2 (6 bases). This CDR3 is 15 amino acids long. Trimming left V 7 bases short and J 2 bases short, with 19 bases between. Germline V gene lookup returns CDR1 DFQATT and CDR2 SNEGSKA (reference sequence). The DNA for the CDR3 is TGCAGTGGCCATTCTAGCGACCCACACACAGATACGCAGTATTTT. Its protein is CSGHSSDPHTDTQYF.

The CDR3 bases are TGTGCCATCAGTGATGATTGGGAGGGGAACTATGGCTACACCTTC. Residues: CAISDDWEGNYGYTF. V and J are TRBV10-3 and TRBJ1-2; the D gene is possibly TRBD1 (5 bases). The CDR3 is 15 amino acids. The V end was cut by 3 bases, the J end by 2 bases, with 13 bases between. Looked up from germline, CDR1 is ENHRY and CDR2 is SYGVKD.

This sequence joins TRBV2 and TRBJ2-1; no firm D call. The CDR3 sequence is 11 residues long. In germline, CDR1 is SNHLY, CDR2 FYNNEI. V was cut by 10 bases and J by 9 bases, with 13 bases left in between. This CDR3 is CAMSGLTEQFF. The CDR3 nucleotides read TGTGCCATGAGTGGGCTAACTGAGCAGTTCTTC.

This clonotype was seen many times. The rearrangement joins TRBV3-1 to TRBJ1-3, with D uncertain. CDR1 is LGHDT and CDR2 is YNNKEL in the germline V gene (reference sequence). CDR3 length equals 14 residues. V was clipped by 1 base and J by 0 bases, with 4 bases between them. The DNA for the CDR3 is TGTGCCAGCAGCCAAGTTACCTCTGGAAACACCATATATTTT. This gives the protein CASSQVTSGNTIYF.

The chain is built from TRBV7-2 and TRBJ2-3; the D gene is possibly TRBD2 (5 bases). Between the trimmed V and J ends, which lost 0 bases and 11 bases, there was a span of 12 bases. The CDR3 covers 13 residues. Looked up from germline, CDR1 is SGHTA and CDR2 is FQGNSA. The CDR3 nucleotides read TGTGCCAGCAGCTTAGCGTCAAGCGGTTTGCAGTATTTT. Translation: CASSLASSGLQYF.

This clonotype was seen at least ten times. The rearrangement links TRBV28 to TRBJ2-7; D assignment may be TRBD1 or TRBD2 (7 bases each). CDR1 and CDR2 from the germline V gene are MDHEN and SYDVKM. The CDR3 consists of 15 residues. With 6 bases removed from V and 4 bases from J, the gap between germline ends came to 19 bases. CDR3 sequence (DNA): TGTGCCAGCAGACGACAGGGAGGGAAAAGGTACGAGCAGTACTTC. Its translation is CASRRQGGKRYEQYF.

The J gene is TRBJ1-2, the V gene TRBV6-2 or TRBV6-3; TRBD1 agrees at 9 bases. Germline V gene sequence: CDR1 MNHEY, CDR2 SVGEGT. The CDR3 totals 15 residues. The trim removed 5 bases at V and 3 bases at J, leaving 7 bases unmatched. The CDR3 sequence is CASSRTGAVYYGYTF. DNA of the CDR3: TGTGCCAGCAGTCGGACAGGGGCGGTTTACTATGGCTACACCTTC.

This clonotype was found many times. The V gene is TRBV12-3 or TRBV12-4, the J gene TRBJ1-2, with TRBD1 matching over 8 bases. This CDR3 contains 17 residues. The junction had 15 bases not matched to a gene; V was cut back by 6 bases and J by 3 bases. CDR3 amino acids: CASRPGQGSAVDYGYTF. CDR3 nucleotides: TGTGCCAGCAGACCCGGACAGGGTTCTGCTGTAGACTATGGCTACACCTTC.